This paragraph covers one T cell receptor beta chain sequence. Its antigen is not yet known. Base qualities were left out, and no much larger clone turns up one base away. This sample stems from a study of Siglec-9 on CD8 T cells in melanoma (dated by TCRdb to between 2018 and 2021). Broadly, across the study: The study investigated Siglec-9 expression on CD8+ T cells and the role of Siglec-9 in regulating T cells in the melanoma tumor microenvironment.

Via the germline V gene, CDR1 is SGHRS and CDR2 YFSETQ. Unmatched junction bases come to 10, with V trimmed by 0 bases and J by 5 bases. Inclusive of the bounding cysteine and phenylalanine, the CDR3 is 16 residues long. Just the 48-base CDR3 DNA is kept, in frame starting at base 1. Library preparation used the immunoSEQ multiplex PCR assay. The table comes from immuneACCESS by way of TCRdb, which keeps in-frame sequences with V and J called. Part of the clones is missing from these tables; in studies checked, under half for an unresolved V gene and the rest for unknown reasons. The sample profile shows about 36,000 clones; roughly four fifths of them were found once. More than 1.5% of the sample goes to the ten largest clones. Broader findings and caveats from the paper: Siglec-9 was reported to mark and regulate an effector memory CD8+ T-cell subset that appeared to accumulate within melanoma tumors.

Sequencing was performed on Siglec-9- CD8+ T cells sorted from blood. The sample's cell subset or site label, in plain terms: CD8 T cells lacking Siglec-9. Here the chain combines TRBV5-1 and TRBJ1-1, with 7 junctional bases fitting TRBD1. This TCR derives from a human donor in good health. The DNA is TGCGCCAGCAGCTTGGATCCTATAGGGGGCGGGACTGAAGCTTTCTTT. It translates to CASSLDPIGGGTEAFF.